This TCR beta chain was identified in a study of cytomegalovirus exposure and HLA in healthy donors. There are 11 residues in the CDR3. V lost 1 base to trimming and J lost 15 bases, with 10 bases between them. Germline CDR1 LGHNA, CDR2 YNFKEQ. The PCR was carried out with 60 Vbeta primers and 13 Jbeta primers. The method was immunoSEQ multiplex PCR; TCRdb's version includes in-frame clones alone and lacks a portion of them. The table includes about 90,000 clones, more than 70% detected once. This clonotype originated in an older woman in good health and CMV-seropositive. The sample was PBMCs. The chain employs TRBV4-2 and TRBJ2-1; no clear D. The chain's CDR3 is CASSQGRVVFF. The CDR3 DNA reads TGTGCCAGCAGCCAAGGTCGGGTGGTGTTCTTC.